The 14 T cell receptor beta chains in this list originate from one sample, sequenced in a study of shared clonotypes between healthy human individuals (dated by TCRdb to the early 2020s). The method behind the library was the immunoSEQ multiplex PCR assay. The table was pulled from immuneACCESS by TCRdb, which kept in-frame rearrangements only. Such tables lose some clones; where checked, under half of the loss comes from unresolved V genes, and the rest has no known cause. Within this sample are 2 million to 3 million clones, with 93% of them counted one time only. The ten largest clones capture about 0.34% of the sample. Sequencing used naive CD4+ T cells from PBMCs. The cell subset or site label on this specimen signifies: CD45RA+ positively selected. The receptors stem from a man younger than 30 in good health. Some clones in this sample may be carry-over from other donors' samples.

The V call is TRBV5-1, the J call TRBJ2-7; a weak D match, TRBD1 (6 bases). This CDR3 has 13 amino acids. Germline V gene sequence: CDR1 SGHRS, CDR2 YFSETQ. Trimming removed 7 bases at V and 0 bases at J, with 11 bases between. The CDR3 nucleotides read TGCGCCAGCTGTCAGGGGAGCTCCTACGAGCAGTACTTC. Translated: CASCQGSSYEQYF.

The chain uses TRBV27 and TRBJ2-7; D possibly corresponds to TRBD1 (6 bases). The V gene lost 4 bases and the J gene lost 3 bases, with 7 bases spanning the gap. In germline, CDR1 is MNHEY, CDR2 SMNVEV (reference sequence). There are 12 residues in the CDR3. CDR3 region: CASSSRGYEQYF. CDR3 DNA sequence: TGTGCCAGCAGTTCCAGGGGCTACGAGCAGTACTTC.

V usage is TRBV5-6 and J usage is TRBJ1-4; D gene ambiguous. The CDR3 totals 17 residues. Trimming pared 1 base from V and 2 bases from J, leaving 15 bases between. Per germline, CDR1 SGHDT and CDR2 YYEEEE. In DNA form, the CDR3 reads TGTGCCAGCAGCTTGCGAGGGATTGTAACGACTAATGAAAAACTGTTTTTT. This encodes CASSLRGIVTTNEKLFF.

The V call is TRBV28, the J call TRBJ1-2, with TRBD1 matching 10 bases. The CDR3 is 20 residues long. V lost 3 bases and J lost 1; bases outside the gene matches: 17. Germline values: CDR1 MDHEN, CDR2 SYDVKM. The CDR3 coding sequence is TGTGCCAGCAGTTTCCTCCCCCCCCGGGACAGGGGCCAGAATAACTATGGCTACACCTTC. This encodes CASSFLPPRDRGQNNYGYTF.

A word on this clone: Other DNA sequences in the same sample also yield this CDR3. The chain is built from TRBV5-1 and TRBJ2-3; 10 bases match TRBD2. This CDR3 comprises 14 residues. V was pared by 5 bases and J by 3 bases, with 3 bases of the junction left unmatched. Per the germline V gene, CDR1 is SGHRS and CDR2 is YFSETQ. The CDR3 here is CASSRTSGTDTQYF. The CDR3 DNA is TGCGCCAGCAGTCGGACTAGCGGAACAGATACGCAGTATTTT.

A word on this clone: Other nucleotide sequences in the sample specify the same CDR3. The rearrangement links TRBV28 to TRBJ2-6; 8 bases agree with TRBD2. Germline trimming cut 3 bases from V and 2 bases from J; bases unmatched to any gene: 3. The CDR3 has 16 residues. CDR1 and CDR2 from the germline V gene are MDHEN and SYDVKM. In DNA, the CDR3 is TGTGCCAGCAGTTTCGGGGGGGCGGCTGGGGCCAACGTCCTGACTTTC. Amino acids: CASSFGGAAGANVLTF.

This rearrangement joins TRBV9 to TRBJ1-2; 11 bases are a match to TRBD1. The CDR3 is made up of 14 amino acids. Germline V gene sequence: CDR1 SGDLS, CDR2 YYNGEE. V was clipped by 3 bases and J by 7 bases; unmatched bases: 5. CDR3 coding DNA: TGTGCCAGCAGCGACCGGACAGGGGGCACTGGCTACACCTTC. This encodes CASSDRTGGTGYTF.

The chain combines TRBV7-3 with TRBJ2-2; weak D call: TRBD2 (6 bases). V lost 4 bases to trimming and J lost 0 bases, with 12 bases between them. CDR3 length: 16 residues. Germline lookup yields CDR1 SGHTA and CDR2 FQGTGA. The CDR3 is CASSSVAVPNTGELFF. The CDR3 DNA is TGTGCCAGCAGCTCAGTAGCGGTCCCGAACACCGGGGAGCTGTTTTTT.

This clone showed up just once. This rearrangement joins TRBV5-1 to TRBJ1-2, with D perhaps matching TRBD1 (6 bases). Trimming took off 0 bases at V and 8 bases at J, with 14 bases between the two ends. The CDR3 consists of 14 residues. Germline V gene data show CDR1 as SGHRS and CDR2 as YFSETQ. DNA for the CDR3: TGCGCCAGCAGCTTGGATTCCCCGCAGGGGGGCTACACCTTC. The encoded protein is CASSLDSPQGGYTF.

In the case of this clone: The sample holds other DNA sequences that translate to the same CDR3. The gene calls are TRBV2 and TRBJ2-7; 8 bases line up with TRBD1. The CDR3 has 14 amino acids. The junction had 2 bases not matched to a gene; V was cut back by 3 bases and J by 1 base. Germline loops: CDR1 SNHLY, CDR2 FYNNEI. This CDR3 reads CASSDQGASYEQYF. CDR3 nucleotide sequence: TGTGCCAGCAGTGACCAGGGGGCATCCTACGAGCAGTACTTC.

The J gene is TRBJ2-7, the V gene TRBV10-3; 7 bases match TRBD1. CDR1 and CDR2 from the germline V gene are ENHRY and SYGVKD. CDR3 length equals 16 residues. The V segment lost 2 bases and the J segment 0 bases; nucleotides outside the gene matches: 7. DNA for the CDR3: TGTGCCATCAGTGAGGCGGACAGGACGAGCTCCTACGAGCAGTACTTC. Its protein product is CAISEADRTSSYEQYF.

This clone was detected once. The J gene is TRBJ1-6, the V gene TRBV10-3; TRBD1 matches at 10 bases. CDR1 ENHRY and CDR2 SYGVKD come from the germline V gene. The CDR3 covers 17 residues. Trimming removed 10 bases from V and 9 bases from J; junction bases left unmatched: 18. This CDR3 reads CARGGDRGPLVSSPLHF. The CDR3 nucleotides read TGTGCCAGAGGAGGGGACAGGGGCCCTCTGGTAAGTTCACCCCTCCACTTT.

This clone was counted once. This chain connects TRBV14 to TRBJ2-3; 7 bases align to TRBD2. Unmatched junction bases numbered 7, after V lost 5 bases and J lost 2 bases. CDR1 is SGHDN and CDR2 is FVKESK in the germline V gene. The CDR3 runs to 15 residues. The CDR3: CASSYRDYYTDTQYF. Written as DNA, the CDR3 is TGTGCCAGCAGCTACCGGGACTACTACACAGATACGCAGTATTTT.

The chain is built from TRBV7-8 and TRBJ2-1; TRBD2 aligns across 11 bases. Germline trimming cut 7 bases from V and 10 bases from J; bases unmatched to any gene: 15. Looked up from germline, CDR1 is SGHVS and CDR2 is FQNEAQ. The CDR3 spans 16 residues. CDR3 coding DNA: TGTGCCAGCAAAGGCGCGAGGGCTAGCGGGAGGCGGGAGCAGTTCTTC. This sequence encodes CASKGARASGRREQFF.